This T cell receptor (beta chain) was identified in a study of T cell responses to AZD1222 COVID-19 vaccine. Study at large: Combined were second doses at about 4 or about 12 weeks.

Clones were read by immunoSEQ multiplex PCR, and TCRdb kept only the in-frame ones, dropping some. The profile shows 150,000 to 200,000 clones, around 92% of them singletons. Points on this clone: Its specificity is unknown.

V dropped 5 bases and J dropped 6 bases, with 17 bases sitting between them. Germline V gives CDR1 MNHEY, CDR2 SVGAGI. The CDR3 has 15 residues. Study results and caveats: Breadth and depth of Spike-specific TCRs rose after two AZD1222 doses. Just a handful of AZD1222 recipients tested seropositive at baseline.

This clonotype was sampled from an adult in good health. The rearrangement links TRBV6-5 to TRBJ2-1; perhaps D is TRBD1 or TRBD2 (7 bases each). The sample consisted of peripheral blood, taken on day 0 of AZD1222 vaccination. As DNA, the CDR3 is TGTGCCAGCAGTCATCCAGACAGGGAGGGCAATGAGCAGTTCTTC. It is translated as CASSHPDREGNEQFF.